A selection of T cell receptor beta chains follows, all from one sample in a study of blood T cell repertoires in COVID-19. TCRdb's table, derived via immunoSEQ multiplex PCR, lists solely in-frame clones and lacks some. The sample includes more than 350,000 clones, about 88% of them seen just once. The specimen was PBMCs or T cells enriched from blood (not recorded which). These TCRs come from a woman under 30 who had been exposed to COVID-19. Both conserved end residues are part of each CDR3. D genes are given only for firm matches. Some rows have no size entry. The others give once, few or many, or a class for an expanded clone.

clone size: NA
J gene: TRBJ1-4
D gene: NA
V gene: TRBV3-1/TRBV3-2
CDR3 DNA: TGTGCCAGCAGCCATGGCAGGGTGGATGAAAAACTGTTTTTT
CDR3 protein: CASSHGRVDEKLFF

clone size: NA
J gene: TRBJ2-7
D gene: TRBD1
V gene: TRBV7-8
CDR3 DNA: TGTGCCAGCAGCTTAGCCCCGGGACAGGGGAGCGAGCAGTACTTC
CDR3 protein: CASSLAPGQGSEQYF

clone size: NA
J gene: TRBJ2-7
D gene: NA
V gene: TRBV4-3
CDR3 DNA: TGCGCCAGCAGCCACGACAGAGTCTCAATCAACTACGAGCAGTACTTC
CDR3 protein: CASSHDRVSINYEQYF

clone size: NA
J gene: TRBJ1-2
D gene: TRBD1
V gene: TRBV28
CDR3 DNA: TGTGCCAGCAGTCGGGGACAGGGGAGCTATGGCTACACCTTC
CDR3 protein: CASSRGQGSYGYTF

clone size: NA
J gene: TRBJ1-2
D gene: TRBD1
V gene: TRBV6-5
CDR3 DNA: TGTGCCAGCAGCTCTACAGGGGCGAACTATGGCTACACCTTC
CDR3 protein: CASSSTGANYGYTF

clone size: NA
J gene: TRBJ1-1
D gene: TRBD1
V gene: TRBV7-6
CDR3 DNA: TGTGCCAGCAGCTTAGGGGGACAGCCGAACACTGAAGCTTTCTTT
CDR3 protein: CASSLGGQPNTEAFF

clone size: NA
J gene: TRBJ1-1
D gene: NA
V gene: TRBV6-2/TRBV6-3
CDR3 DNA: TGTGCCAGCAGTTACTCGAGCAGGGGCGGCACTGAAGCTTTCTTT
CDR3 protein: CASSYSSRGGTEAFF

clone size: NA
J gene: TRBJ2-5
D gene: TRBD2
V gene: TRBV11-2
CDR3 DNA: TGTGCCAGCAGCCCGGGACTAGCGCTGAGGGAGACCCAGTACTTC
CDR3 protein: CASSPGLALRETQYF

clone size: NA
J gene: TRBJ1-3
D gene: TRBD1
V gene: TRBV29-1
CDR3 DNA: TGCAGCGTTGGGACAGGGGATAGAAACACCATATATTTT
CDR3 protein: CSVGTGDRNTIYF

clone size: NA
J gene: TRBJ2-7
D gene: NA
V gene: TRBV14
CDR3 DNA: TGTGCCAGCAGCCTACTACATTCCACCTACGAGCAGTACTTC
CDR3 protein: CASSLLHSTYEQYF

clone size: NA
J gene: TRBJ1-2
D gene: NA
V gene: TRBV7-8
CDR3 DNA: TGTGCCAGCAGCTCAGGAGAGGGCCCGAACTATGGCTACACCTTC
CDR3 protein: CASSSGEGPNYGYTF

clone size: NA
J gene: TRBJ2-1
D gene: NA
V gene: TRBV6-2/TRBV6-3
CDR3 DNA: TGTGCCAGCAGTTACAGTGGGGGGGCTGGAGTGTTGGGCTCCTACAATGAGCAGTTCTTC
CDR3 protein: CASSYSGGAGVLGSYNEQFF

clone size: NA
J gene: TRBJ2-5
D gene: NA
V gene: TRBV15
CDR3 DNA: TGTGCCACCAGCAGTTCTCGACAGTACCAAGAGACCCAGTACTTC
CDR3 protein: CATSSSRQYQETQYF

clone size: NA
J gene: TRBJ1-1
D gene: NA
V gene: TRBV11-2
CDR3 DNA: TGTGCCAGCAGCTTACCCCCAGGGGTACCCGAAGCTTTCTTT
CDR3 protein: CASSLPPGVPEAFF

clone size: NA
J gene: TRBJ1-3
D gene: TRBD1
V gene: TRBV27
CDR3 DNA: TGTGCCAGCAGTTCAAACAGGGGGATCTCTGGAAACACCATATATTTT
CDR3 protein: CASSSNRGISGNTIYF

clone size: NA
J gene: TRBJ2-7
D gene: NA
V gene: TRBV28
CDR3 DNA: TGTGCCAGCAGTTCCACCTCAGGGGATGCGCGAGTCGCGTCCTACGAGCAGTACTTC
CDR3 protein: CASSSTSGDARVASYEQYF

clone size: NA
J gene: TRBJ1-1
D gene: NA
V gene: TRBV4-3
CDR3 DNA: TGCGCCAGCAGCCAGCTCCCGAGGCTGAACACTGAAGCTTTCTTT
CDR3 protein: CASSQLPRLNTEAFF

clone size: NA
J gene: TRBJ2-1
D gene: TRBD2
V gene: TRBV28
CDR3 DNA: TGTGCCAGCAGCCTGGGACTAGCGGGAGATTATGAGCAGTTCTTC
CDR3 protein: CASSLGLAGDYEQFF

clone size: NA
J gene: TRBJ1-3
D gene: TRBD1
V gene: TRBV7-2
CDR3 DNA: TGTGCCAGCAGCTTAGCGGTGGGACAGGCTCCCTCTGGAAACACCATATATTTT
CDR3 protein: CASSLAVGQAPSGNTIYF

clone size: once
J gene: TRBJ1-5
D gene: NA
V gene: TRBV5-1
CDR3 DNA: TGCGCCCGCAGCTTGGCGGGGGGGGGCAATCAGCCCCAGCATTTT
CDR3 protein: CARSLAGGGNQPQHF

clone size: NA
J gene: TRBJ2-1
D gene: TRBD2
V gene: TRBV11-3
CDR3 DNA: TGTGCCAGCAGCTTATCTAGCGGGGGGGCCCTTGAGCAGTTCTTC
CDR3 protein: CASSLSSGGALEQFF

clone size: NA
J gene: TRBJ1-1
D gene: TRBD1
V gene: TRBV5-4
CDR3 DNA: TGTGCCAGCAGCTTCAGACAGGGACTGAACACTGAAGCTTTCTTT
CDR3 protein: CASSFRQGLNTEAFF

clone size: NA
J gene: TRBJ2-1
D gene: TRBD2
V gene: TRBV7-2
CDR3 DNA: TGTGCCAGCAGCCCCCGAGGAGCGGGAGGAGGCAGTGAGCAGTTCTTC
CDR3 protein: CASSPRGAGGGSEQFF

clone size: NA
J gene: TRBJ2-7
D gene: NA
V gene: TRBV5-1
CDR3 DNA: TGCGCCAGCAGCTTGGGAGCCGGGACATATGACGAGCAGTACTTC
CDR3 protein: CASSLGAGTYDEQYF

clone size: NA
J gene: TRBJ1-5
D gene: NA
V gene: TRBV5-1
CDR3 DNA: TGCGCCAGCAGCTTGGGGACAGACCCTTATAGCAATCAGCCCCAGCATTTT
CDR3 protein: CASSLGTDPYSNQPQHF

clone size: few
J gene: TRBJ2-1
D gene: TRBD2
V gene: TRBV4-2
CDR3 DNA: TGTGCCAGCAGCCAGACTAGCGGGGGGGCCAATGAGCAGTTCTTC
CDR3 protein: CASSQTSGGANEQFF

clone size: NA
J gene: TRBJ2-1
D gene: TRBD1
V gene: TRBV7-2
CDR3 DNA: TGTGCCAGCAGCTTTCGAGGGACAGCTTACAATGAGCAGTTCTTC
CDR3 protein: CASSFRGTAYNEQFF

clone size: once
J gene: TRBJ2-7
D gene: TRBD1
V gene: TRBV28
CDR3 DNA: TGTGCCAGCAGTTTAGGGGTACAGGGGAGAGACGAGCAGTACTTC
CDR3 protein: CASSLGVQGRDEQYF

clone size: NA
J gene: TRBJ1-1
D gene: TRBD1
V gene: TRBV7-9
CDR3 DNA: TGTGCCAGCAGCCTCAACAGGGGCCTAGGCACTGAAGCTTTCTTT
CDR3 protein: CASSLNRGLGTEAFF

clone size: NA
J gene: TRBJ1-1
D gene: NA
V gene: TRBV30
CDR3 DNA: TGTGCCTACGACTTGAACACTGAAGCTTTCTTT
CDR3 protein: CAYDLNTEAFF

clone size: NA
J gene: TRBJ1-1
D gene: TRBD1
V gene: TRBV7-2
CDR3 DNA: TGTGCCAGCAGCTTAGACAGGGGGCACACTGAAGCTTTCTTT
CDR3 protein: CASSLDRGHTEAFF

clone size: NA
J gene: TRBJ1-4
D gene: TRBD1
V gene: TRBV7-2
CDR3 DNA: TGTGCCAGCAGCTTAGAGGGGACAGGGAATGAAAAACTGTTTTTT
CDR3 protein: CASSLEGTGNEKLFF

clone size: NA
J gene: TRBJ1-2
D gene: TRBD1
V gene: TRBV28
CDR3 DNA: TGTGCCAGCAGTTTAGGGGGACAGGGAGCAAGAGGCTACACCTTC
CDR3 protein: CASSLGGQGARGYTF

clone size: NA
J gene: TRBJ2-2
D gene: NA
V gene: TRBV13
CDR3 DNA: TGTGCCAGCAGCTTGGCTCTGGCGGCGAACACCGGGGAGCTGTTTTTT
CDR3 protein: CASSLALAANTGELFF

clone size: NA
J gene: TRBJ1-2
D gene: TRBD1
V gene: TRBV28
CDR3 DNA: TGTGCCAGCAGTACCAATGCGGGACAGTATGGCTACACCTTC
CDR3 protein: CASSTNAGQYGYTF